The 5 T cell receptor beta chains given below trace back to one sample, sequenced in a study of T cell clonotyping in hematopoietic cell transplantation. The time point is: recipient sample about 28 days before transplant, after cytoreduction. TCRdb's table, derived via immunoSEQ multiplex PCR, lists solely in-frame clones and lacks some. The sample gives approximately 80,000 clones, approximately 95% of which show up once; roughly 1.8% is in the top ten. Here the sequenced sample was peripheral blood mononuclear cells, taken before stem cell transplant. All receptors come from a woman aged 45-59 years with acute myeloid leukemia. Some clones in this sample may be carry-over from other donors' samples.

The CDR3 nucleotides are TGTGCCAGCAGCCAAGGATTTTACGAGCAGTACTTC. Encoded protein: CASSQGFYEQYF. The chain combines TRBV6-5 with TRBJ2-7, with D hard to call. The V end was cut by 6 bases, the J end by 4 bases, with 10 bases between. Germline V lookup: CDR1 MNHEY, CDR2 SVGAGI. The CDR3 length is 12 residues.

This clone was observed a single time. This chain links TRBV7-8 with TRBJ1-5; 9 nucleotides agree with TRBD1. The trim removed 5 bases at V and 4 bases at J, leaving 6 bases unmatched. The CDR3 length is 15 residues. In germline, CDR1 is SGHVS, CDR2 FQNEAQ. The CDR3, as DNA: TGTGCCAGCAGCATCGGACAGGGGCGAAATCAGCCCCAGCATTTT. Protein product: CASSIGQGRNQPQHF.

The gene calls are TRBV29-1 and TRBJ2-7, with no clear D. Germline values: CDR1 SQVTM, CDR2 ANQGSEA. The CDR3 length is 14 residues. V dropped 3 bases and J dropped 2 bases, with 14 bases sitting between them. The CDR3 spells CSVDLSADPYEQYF. The DNA for the CDR3 is TGCAGCGTTGATTTATCGGCGGACCCCTACGAGCAGTACTTC.

The chain carries TRBV7-9 and TRBJ2-7; D is ambiguous. V lost 3 bases, J lost 5 bases, and 14 bases lay in between. The germline CDR1 and CDR2 sequences are SEHNR and FQNEAQ (reference sequence). This CDR3 contains 14 residues. CDR3 DNA: TGTGCCAGCAGCTTCAATCAAGGGTATAACGAGCAGTACTTC. Its protein product is CASSFNQGYNEQYF.

This chain connects TRBV19 to TRBJ1-2; 10 positions match TRBD1. CDR1 is LNHDA and CDR2 is SQIVND in the germline V gene (reference sequence). The CDR3 is made up of 16 amino acids. The junction had 13 bases not matched to a gene; V was cut back by 3 bases and J by 9 bases. CDR3 DNA sequence: TGTGCCAGTAGTATCCCGGGACAGGGGCCGCGGGGGAGCTACACCTTC. This encodes CASSIPGQGPRGSYTF.